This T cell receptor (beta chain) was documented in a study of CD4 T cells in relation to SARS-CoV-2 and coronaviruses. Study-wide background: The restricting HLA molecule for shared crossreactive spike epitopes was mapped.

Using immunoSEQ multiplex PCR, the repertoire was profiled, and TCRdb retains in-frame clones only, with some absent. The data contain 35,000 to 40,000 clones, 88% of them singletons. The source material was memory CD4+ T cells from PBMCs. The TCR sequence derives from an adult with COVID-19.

CDR3: CAWSVLSSYNSPLHF. The CDR3 coding sequence is TGTGCCTGGAGTGTGCTTAGCTCCTATAATTCACCCCTCCACTTT. V usage is TRBV30 and J usage is TRBJ1-6; D is undetermined. V lost 0 bases and J lost 0, with 6 bases in between. This CDR3 comprises 15 residues. In germline, CDR1 is GTSNPN, CDR2 SVGIG (reference sequence). The whole variable domain, remainder taken from reference TRBV30 and TRBJ1-6, is SQTIHQWPATLVQPVGSPLSLECTVEGTSNPNLYWYRQAAGRGLQLLFYSVGIGQISSEVPQNLSASRPQDRQFILSSKKLLLSDSGFYLCAWSVLSSYNSPLHFGNGTRLTVT.